The 14 T cell receptor beta chains presented below share a single source sample, sequenced in a study of CD8+CD57+ T cells in acquired aplastic anemia. The template used for profiling TCR beta VDJ and CDR3 was genomic DNA. TCRdb re-analysed the reads in MiXCR, keeping a single row per CDR3 protein. The sample carries 150,000 to 200,000 distinct CDR3 sequences, over 60% recorded once. Sequencing input: sorted CD4+, CD8+, or CD8+CD57+ T cells (not recorded which) from PBMCs. The receptors were gathered from a human donor with severe aplastic anemia or a healthy control (not recorded which).

This clonotype appeared once. Sequence at one end of the junction differs from germline and may be a read error. The rearrangement joins TRBV19 to TRBJ2-2; D may be TRBD2 (5 bases). Germline V gene lookup returns CDR1 LNHDA and CDR2 SQIVND (reference sequence). The CDR3 is 13 residues long. CDR3 amino acids: CASYAGDPRRMLF. CDR3 DNA sequence: TGTGCCAGTTATGCCGGGGATCCGCGTAGAATGCTTTTT.

Notes on this clonotype: Being one base from a much bigger clone, this may be a read error. The rearrangement links TRBV12-3 or TRBV12-4 to TRBJ1-5; tentative D call: TRBD1 (6 bases). The CDR3 covers 15 residues. V was trimmed by 3 bases and J by 3 bases, leaving 12 bases between them. For the CDR3, the DNA is TGTGCCAGCAGTTTCCGGCGGGGGGCCAATCAGCCCCAGCATTTT. This codes for CASSFRRGANQPQHF.

V usage is TRBV2 and J usage is TRBJ2-6, with a tentative D call TRBD1 (6 bases). Germline CDR1 is SNHLY and CDR2 is FYNNEI. The V end lost 11 bases, the J end lost 0 bases, and 20 bases lay between the germline ends. The CDR3 loop spans 17 amino acids. In nucleotides, the CDR3 is TGTGCCGGGGCGGACAGCGTTGCTCTCTCTGGGGCCAACGTCCTGACTTTC. This translates into CAGADSVALSGANVLTF.

This clonotype was counted only a few times. The chain uses TRBV29-1 and TRBJ2-5; 14 bases agree with TRBD2. This CDR3 contains 13 residues. The V gene end was trimmed by 5 bases and the J gene end by 5 bases; junction bases not matched to a gene: 1. From germline, CDR1 is SQVTM and CDR2 ANQGSEA. The CDR3 coding sequence is TGCAGCGTTCGGACTAGCGGGGGGGAGACCCAGTACTTC. This translates into CSVRTSGGETQYF.

This chain's CDR3 is CASSLRRDTTLYF. As DNA, the CDR3 is TGTGCCAGCAGCTTAAGGCGGGACACGACTTTATATTTT. The rearrangement links TRBV7-3 to TRBJ1-3, with D tentatively TRBD1 (6 bases). The V end was cut by 1 base, the J end by 14 bases, with 15 bases between. This CDR3 is built from 13 residues. Germline V gene sequence: CDR1 SGHTA, CDR2 FQGTGA.

This clonotype was counted many times. The rearrangement links TRBV7-2 to TRBJ2-1; D may match TRBD1 or TRBD2 (6 bases each). Germline CDR1 is SGHTA and CDR2 is FQGNSA. CDR3 size: 15 residues. V was trimmed by 0 bases and J by 2 bases, leaving 8 bases between them. The CDR3 region is CASSLAGGTYNEQFF. For the CDR3, the DNA is TGTGCCAGCAGCTTAGCGGGGGGCACCTACAATGAGCAGTTCTTC. The full variable domain, rest sourced from reference TRBV7-2 and TRBJ2-1, is GAGVSQSPSNKVTEKGKDVELRCDPISGHTALYWYRQSLGQGLEFLIYFQGNSAPDKSGLPSDRFSAERTGGSVSTLTIQRTQQEDSAVYLCASSLAGGTYNEQFFGPGTRLTVL.

The chain couples TRBV7-8 to TRBJ2-7, with 7 positions matching TRBD2. This CDR3 comprises 17 residues. CDR1 and CDR2 from the germline V gene are SGHVS and FQNEAQ. V gave up 5 bases and J gave up 0 bases; unmatched junction bases: 13. This CDR3 reads CASSRPTSAGSSYEQYF. The CDR3 DNA reads as TGTGCCAGCAGCCGTCCCACCTCAGCGGGGAGCTCCTACGAGCAGTACTTC. The entire variable domain, with the rest obtained from reference TRBV7-8 and TRBJ2-7, is as follows: GAGVSQSPRYKVAKRGQDVALRCDPISGHVSLFWYQQALGQGPEFLTYFQNEAQLDKSGLPSDRFFAERPEGSVSTLKIQRTQQEDSAVYLCASSRPTSAGSSYEQYFGPGTRLTVT.

This clonotype was seen ten or more times. Lacking the conserved final phenylalanine or tryptophan, this CDR3 likely reflects a read error. The DNA is omitted, as the CDR3 cannot be located on it reliably, and the CDR3 follows TCRdb's listing. The genes are TRBV10-2 and TRBJ2-7; the DNA was not compared with TRBD1, the D call given in the table. In germline, CDR1 is WSHSY, CDR2 SAAADI. The CDR3 is 11 residues long, counting both termini. This CDR3 reads CASRRGRGPPL.

This clonotype was seen only a few times. This chain uses TRBV7-6 with TRBJ2-1; D gene ambiguous. The V end lost 1 base, the J end lost 0 bases, and 7 bases lay between the germline ends. Germline CDR1 reads SGHVS; CDR2 reads FNYEAQ. This CDR3 has 15 residues. For the CDR3, the DNA is TGTGCCAGCAGCTTAGTAGTAGACTCCTACAATGAGCAGTTCTTC. Its protein is CASSLVVDSYNEQFF.

There are a few counts of this clonotype. The chain recombines TRBV24-1 with TRBJ2-5; 10 bases are a match to TRBD1. CDR3 length: 15 residues. J was trimmed by 3 bases and V by 5 bases; bases with no gene match: 5. Germline assignment: CDR1 KGHDR and CDR2 SFDVKD. The CDR3 loop is CATSGSGTGEETQYF. CDR3 bases: TGTGCCACCAGTGGCTCAGGGACAGGGGAAGAGACCCAGTACTTC.

The CDR3 here is CASQKGNTEAFF. As DNA, the CDR3 is TGTGCCAGCCAAAAGGGGAACACTGAAGCTTTCTTT. The chain employs TRBV27 and TRBJ1-1, with D hard to call. V shed 8 bases and J shed 1 base, with 8 bases lying between them. CDR1 and CDR2 from the germline V gene are MNHEY and SMNVEV (reference sequence). CDR3 length equals 12 residues.

This clonotype was counted a few times. This chain links TRBV13 with TRBJ2-7; 8 nucleotides align to TRBD1. CDR3 length: 13 residues. V shed 5 bases and J 6 bases; nucleotides not matched to a gene: 6. Looked up from germline, CDR1 is PRHDT and CDR2 is FYEKMQ (reference sequence). CDR3 coding DNA: TGTGCCAGCAGCGTCACTACAGGGGGCGAGCAGTACTTC. Protein product: CASSVTTGGEQYF.

J is TRBJ1-4 and V is TRBV12-3 or TRBV12-4; 7 positions agree with TRBD1. The ends lost 6 bases at V and 7 bases at J; junction bases unmatched: 8. This CDR3 is 14 amino acids long. The CDR3 here is CASSQTGEGEKLFF. CDR3 sequence (DNA): TGTGCCAGCAGCCAAACAGGGGAGGGTGAAAAACTGTTTTTT.

This chain uses TRBV7-9 with TRBJ2-7; D may be TRBD1 (6 bases). The J call may be faulty, since TRBJ2-1 better matches the DNA end. The CDR3 has 13 residues. The germline V gene has CDR1 SEHNR and CDR2 FQNEAQ (reference sequence). The CDR3 reads CASSNNRDNEQFF. The CDR3, as DNA: TGTGCCAGCAGCAATAACAGGGACAATGAGCAGTTCTTC.